This passage covers 21 T cell receptor beta chains from one sample sequenced in a study of T cell changes during pregnancy in multiple sclerosis. Libraries were prepared by immunoSEQ multiplex PCR; TCRdb keeps only in-frame clonotypes and omits some of them. The profile shows roughly 93,000 clones, 75% to 95% of them singletons. Sequencing was performed on peripheral blood, taken in the first trimester of pregnancy. These receptors were obtained from a female donor in good health, enrolled as a control in a pregnancy study.

The chain uses TRBV7-2 and TRBJ2-1; 12 positions agree with TRBD2. Germline V gives CDR1 SGHTA, CDR2 FQGNSA. The V gene end was trimmed by 8 bases and the J gene end by 4 bases; junction bases not matched to a gene: 3. The CDR3 totals 14 residues. As DNA, the CDR3 is TGTGCCAGCGAGACTAGCGGGGGTTACAATGAGCAGTTCTTC. Translated, it gives CASETSGGYNEQFF.

The CDR3 region has the DNA TGTGCCAGCAGTCTATACAGGGGGCGGGATTCACCCCTCCACTTT. Translated: CASSLYRGRDSPLHF. The chain has TRBV27 and TRBJ1-6; 9 nucleotides align to TRBD1. Germline values: CDR1 MNHEY, CDR2 SMNVEV (reference sequence). Trimming took 5 bases from V and 8 from J; bases not matched to a gene: 7. This CDR3 has 15 residues.

This chain links TRBV7-9 with TRBJ2-5; the D gene is possibly TRBD1 (6 bases). Germline V gene lookup returns CDR1 SEHNR and CDR2 FQNEAQ (reference sequence). The V gene lost 6 bases and the J gene lost 5 bases, with 16 bases spanning the gap. The CDR3 is 14 residues long. The CDR3 nucleotides are TGTGCCAGCAGGTCAACAGGGATTAGGGAGACCCAGTACTTC. It yields the protein CASRSTGIRETQYF.

The V and J genes are TRBV5-1 and TRBJ1-1; D is undetermined. V was shortened by 2 bases and J by 1 base, with 6 bases between the two germline ends. CDR1 SGHRS and CDR2 YFSETQ come from the germline V gene. The CDR3 is 13 amino acids. The CDR3 DNA reads as TGCGCCAGCAGCTTTTGGCCGAACACTGAAGCTTTCTTT. Translated, it gives CASSFWPNTEAFF. Based on the CDR3 plus reference TRBV5-1 and TRBJ1-1, the full variable domain is KAGVTQTPRYLIKTRGQQVTLSCSPISGHRSVSWYQQTPGQGLQFLFEYFSETQRNKGNFPGRFSGRQFSNSRSEMNVSTLELGDSALYLCASSFWPNTEAFFGQGTRLTVV.

The CDR3, as DNA: TGTGCCAGCAGCAGGACAGGGGGCGCAGGCAATCAGCCCCAGCATTTT. Its translation is CASSRTGGAGNQPQHF. V is TRBV5-5 and J is TRBJ1-5; 11 nucleotides align to TRBD1. V lost 4 bases, J lost 2 bases, and 5 bases stayed unmatched. Germline V CDR1 and CDR2: SGHKS, YYEKEE (reference sequence). CDR3 size: 16 residues.

This sequence joins TRBV13 and TRBJ2-3; 12 bases are a match to TRBD2. CDR3 size: 16 residues. In germline, CDR1 is PRHDT, CDR2 FYEKMQ (reference sequence). The V gene end was trimmed by 4 bases and the J gene end by 2 bases; junction bases not matched to a gene: 4. This CDR3 is CASSSGLAGNTDTQYF. CDR3 DNA sequence: TGTGCCAGCAGCTCTGGACTAGCGGGGAACACAGATACGCAGTATTTT.

This clone was detected only a few times. J is TRBJ1-3 and V is TRBV7-6; maybe TRBD1 (6 bases). V was pared by 1 base and J by 0 bases, with 10 bases between. The CDR3 has 16 amino acids. The germline V gene has CDR1 SGHVS and CDR2 FNYEAQ. For the CDR3, the DNA is TGTGCCAGCAGCTTAGACCAGGGGACCTCTGGAAACACCATATATTTT. It specifies CASSLDQGTSGNTIYF.

The rearrangement uses TRBV2 and TRBJ1-1; D is uncertain. CDR3 size: 15 residues. Germline V gene sequence: CDR1 SNHLY, CDR2 FYNNEI. With 8 bases removed from V and 0 bases from J, the gap between germline ends came to 16 bases. The CDR3 spells CASVYVPVMNTEAFF. DNA of the CDR3: TGTGCCAGCGTATACGTCCCGGTCATGAACACTGAAGCTTTCTTT.

The chain carries TRBV15 and TRBJ1-4; D is ambiguous. This CDR3 region has 14 residues. Germline CDR1 and CDR2: LNHNV and YYDKDF (reference sequence). The V and J ends lost 1 base and 5 bases respectively, with 8 bases between them. The CDR3 spells CATSRGRPNEKLFF. For the CDR3, the DNA is TGTGCCACCAGCAGAGGGCGGCCAAATGAAAAACTGTTTTTT.

The chain combines TRBV9 with TRBJ1-2; weak D call: TRBD1 (5 bases). The germline V and J ends were trimmed by 0 bases and 6 bases, with 12 bases remaining between them. This CDR3 comprises 14 residues. Germline V lookup: CDR1 SGDLS, CDR2 YYNGEE. The CDR3 protein is CASSVGGRGDGYTF. The CDR3, as DNA: TGTGCCAGCAGCGTAGGGGGGAGGGGAGATGGCTACACCTTC.

The V call is TRBV4-3, the J call TRBJ2-7; 7 positions match TRBD1. The V gene end was trimmed by 0 bases and the J gene end by 3 bases; junction bases not matched to a gene: 5. Germline V gene data show CDR1 as LGHNA and CDR2 as YSLEER. The CDR3 length is 15 residues. CDR3 DNA: TGCGCCAGCAGCCAAGAAACAGGGGTGGGCTACGAGCAGTACTTC. This gives the protein CASSQETGVGYEQYF.

This chain connects TRBV7-9 to TRBJ2-7, with TRBD2 identical over 10 bases. The CDR3 runs to 14 residues. The J segment lost 4 bases and the V segment lost 6 bases, leaving 6 bases of the junction unmatched. Germline V gene sequence: CDR1 SEHNR, CDR2 FQNEAQ (reference sequence). The chain's CDR3 is CASRVAGGYYEQYF. The CDR3 coding sequence is TGTGCCAGCAGGGTAGCGGGGGGATATTACGAGCAGTACTTC.

The chain is built from TRBV7-6 and TRBJ1-5; 8 bases align to TRBD1. Germline loops: CDR1 SGHVS, CDR2 FNYEAQ. J was trimmed by 0 bases and V by 1 base; bases with no gene match: 2. This CDR3 region has 16 residues. The CDR3 is CASSLGQGASNQPQHF. The CDR3 DNA reads as TGTGCCAGCAGCTTAGGTCAGGGGGCTAGCAATCAGCCCCAGCATTTT.

The rearrangement uses TRBV13 and TRBJ2-7; a possible D gene is TRBD2 (6 bases). Deletions cut 5 bases from V and 6 bases from J, with 20 bases between. The V gene's germline CDR1 is PRHDT and CDR2 FYEKMQ (reference sequence). The CDR3 totals 15 residues. The CDR3 DNA sequence: TGTGCCAGCAGCCCCCCGTGGGGGGAGGACGGCGAGCAGTACTTC. Protein: CASSPPWGEDGEQYF. Full variable domain (rest looked up from reference TRBV13 and TRBJ2-7): AAGVIQSPRHLIKEKRETATLKCYPIPRHDTVYWYQQGPGQDPQFLISFYEKMQSDKGSIPDRFSAQQFSDYHSELNMSSLELGDSALYFCASSPPWGEDGEQYFGPGTRLTVT.

CDR3 protein: CAGAGGSNQPQHF. Here the CDR3 DNA reads TGTGCCGGTGCCGGGGGAAGCAATCAGCCCCAGCATTTT. This sequence joins TRBV19 and TRBJ1-5, with D maybe TRBD1 (5 bases). This CDR3 is 13 amino acids long. The ends were cut back, 11 bases at V and 1 base at J, with 12 bases in the middle. Germline V gives CDR1 LNHDA, CDR2 SQIVND (reference sequence).

This chain links TRBV30 with TRBJ1-5; D is unresolved. Germline V gene sequence: CDR1 GTSNPN, CDR2 SVGIG (reference sequence). The V and J ends lost 1 base and 4 bases respectively, with 5 bases between them. This CDR3 has 12 amino acids. The CDR3 nucleotides read TGTGCCTGGAGTGAGCTGAATCAGCCCCAGCATTTT. Translation: CAWSELNQPQHF. The variable domain in full, completed from reference TRBV30 and TRBJ1-5, reads SQTIHQWPATLVQPVGSPLSLECTVEGTSNPNLYWYRQAAGRGLQLLFYSVGIGQISSEVPQNLSASRPQDRQFILSSKKLLLSDSGFYLCAWSELNQPQHFGDGTRLSIL.

The chain combines TRBV4-1 with TRBJ2-7; a weak D match, TRBD2 (5 bases). V was clipped by 1 base and J by 4 bases, with 8 bases between them. The germline CDR1 and CDR2 sequences are MGHRA and YSYEKL. The CDR3 covers 13 residues. The CDR3 loop reads CASSQGGEYEQYF. CDR3 DNA sequence: TGCGCCAGCAGCCAAGGGGGAGAATACGAGCAGTACTTC.

The chain combines TRBV9 with TRBJ1-1; 8 nucleotides line up with TRBD1. There are 16 residues in the CDR3. Germline V gives CDR1 SGDLS, CDR2 YYNGEE. J gave up 3 bases and V 4 bases, and 11 bases lay outside the gene matches. The CDR3 loop is CASSPSNRGQDTEAFF. CDR3 DNA sequence: TGTGCCAGCAGCCCCAGTAACCGGGGACAGGACACTGAAGCTTTCTTT. Full variable domain (remainder filled in from reference TRBV9 and TRBJ1-1): DSGVTQTPKHLITATGQRVTLRCSPRSGDLSVYWYQQSLDQGLQFLIQYYNGEERAKGNILERFSAQQFPDLHSELNLSSLELGDSALYFCASSPSNRGQDTEAFFGQGTRLTVV.

The genes are TRBV6-5 and TRBJ1-2; D is undetermined. This CDR3 region has 15 residues. V shed 2 bases and J shed 5 bases, with 15 bases lying between them. CDR1 and CDR2 (germline): MNHEY, SVGAGI. The CDR3 sequence: CASSYEPGARYGYTF. The CDR3, as DNA: TGTGCCAGCAGTTACGAGCCCGGTGCTCGGTATGGCTACACCTTC.

The J gene is TRBJ1-6, the V gene TRBV7-2; TRBD1 aligns across 10 bases. Germline V gene sequence: CDR1 SGHTA, CDR2 FQGNSA. V lost 5 bases to trimming and J lost 13 bases; unmatched junction nucleotides: 5. The CDR3 contains 13 residues. This CDR3 reads CASSRDRGLPLHF. The CDR3 bases are TGTGCCAGCAGCCGGGACAGGGGACTTCCCCTCCACTTT.

V and J are TRBV2 and TRBJ2-3, with D unresolved. The CDR3 has 11 amino acids. Germline V CDR1 and CDR2: SNHLY, FYNNEI. With 6 bases removed from V and 6 bases from J, the gap between germline ends came to 7 bases. The CDR3 bases are TGTGCCAGCAGCGTCAGGGATACGCAGTATTTT. Translated, it gives CASSVRDTQYF.